This TCR beta chain is drawn from a study of blood T cell repertoires in COVID-19 (dated by TCRdb to 2018 to 2021). Context from the whole study: The collaborator samples originated in the United States, Italy and Spain and spanned the acute and convalescent phases of COVID-19. Where available, HLA class I and class II types were taken from metadata supplied by the sample provider and were not determined by assay-based typing. A freely available public database, intended as a resource for researchers studying the immune response to SARS-CoV-2, is where the repertoires were released. Samples came from the ongoing ImmuneRACE study (first 160 participants) plus 1,254 subjects from 6 global collaborators. Deeply sampled blood TCRbeta repertoires from subjects exposed to, actively infected with, or recovered from COVID-19 were included in the dataset. A de-identified subject ID, COVID-19 status, age in years and sex were almost always included in the sample metadata. The prospective study material was composed of cDNA or gDNA derived from T cells, B-cell-depleted T cells, or PBMCs.

The immunoSEQ Assay, a bias-controlled multiplex PCR, was used to amplify TCRbeta CDR3 regions from genomic DNA. From the authors' description of their analysis: The number of nucleated cells in each sample was estimated by amplification of reference gene primers within the assay. To quantify the absolute abundance of each unique TCRbeta CDR3 rearrangement, sequence reads were collapsed and filtered. Productive Simpson clonality was computed per sample as the square root of Simpson's diversity index over productive rearrangements. The table was pulled from immuneACCESS by TCRdb, which kept in-frame rearrangements only. Such tables lose some clones; where checked, under half of the loss comes from unresolved V genes, and the rest has no known cause. The V and J calls and clone size are taken from that table; D and trimming were inferred from the DNA. The sample table shows about 110,000 clones, and 84% are seen once. Together, the top ten hold 4.2% of the sample.

This clone came up many times. Its antigen is still unknown. No much larger clone is present one base from it, and per-base qualities are unavailable. For CDR1 and CDR2, the germline V gene lists MNHNS and SASEGT. Its CDR3 holds 16 amino acids, cysteine through phenylalanine. The sequence is cut down to CDR3 DNA, 48 bases in frame from base 1. The V end loses 1 base and the J end loses 7 bases, and a stretch of 16 bases separates them. Whole blood was collected in K2EDTA tubes by collaborating institutions according to the institutions' own protocols. For TCRbeta analysis, collaborator samples were shipped as frozen whole blood, as isolated PBMCs, or as DNA extracted from either sample type. The paper's findings and limits, for the study overall: The quantity of clinical and demographic metadata differed by source and by participant and was supplied without curation.

This sequence uses TRBV6-1 and TRBJ1-4, with a weak D call of TRBD1 (6 bases match). Sequenced: peripheral blood. This receptor was obtained from a human donor in a cohort sampled during active COVID-19. The CDR3 in this case is CASSEGIRGRGEKLFF. The bases are TGTGCCAGCAGTGAAGGGATCAGGGGAAGGGGTGAAAAACTGTTTTTT.